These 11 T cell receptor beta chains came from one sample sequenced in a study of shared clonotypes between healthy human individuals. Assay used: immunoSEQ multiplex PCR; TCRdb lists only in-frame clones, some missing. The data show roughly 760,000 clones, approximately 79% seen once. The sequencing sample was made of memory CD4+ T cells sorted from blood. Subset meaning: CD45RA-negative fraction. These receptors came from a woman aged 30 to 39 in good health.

This CDR3 is CASSGNRGSGYGYTF. CDR3 bases: TGTGCCAGCAGCGGAAACAGGGGCTCTGGCTATGGCTACACCTTC. This sequence joins TRBV9 and TRBJ1-2; 7 bases are a match to TRBD1. The trim removed 3 bases at V and 4 bases at J, leaving 9 bases unmatched. The germline V gene encodes CDR1 SGDLS and CDR2 YYNGEE. CDR3 length: 15 residues.

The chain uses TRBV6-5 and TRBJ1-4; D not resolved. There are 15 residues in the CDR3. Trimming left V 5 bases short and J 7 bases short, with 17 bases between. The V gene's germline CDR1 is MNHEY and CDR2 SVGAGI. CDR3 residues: CASSAVPNTPEKLFF. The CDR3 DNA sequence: TGTGCCAGCAGTGCAGTCCCGAACACTCCTGAAAAACTGTTTTTT.

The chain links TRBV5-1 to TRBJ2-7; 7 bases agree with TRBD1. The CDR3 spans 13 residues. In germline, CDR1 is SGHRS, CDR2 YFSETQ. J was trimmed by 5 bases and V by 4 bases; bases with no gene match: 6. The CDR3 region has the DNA TGCGCCAGCAGCGTCGACAGGGACCACGAGCAGTACTTC. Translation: CASSVDRDHEQYF.

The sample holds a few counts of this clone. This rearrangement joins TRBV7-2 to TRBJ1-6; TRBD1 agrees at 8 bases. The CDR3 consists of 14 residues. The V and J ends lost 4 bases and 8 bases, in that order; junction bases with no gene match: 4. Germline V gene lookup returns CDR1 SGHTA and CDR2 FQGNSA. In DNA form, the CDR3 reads TGTGCCAGCAGCTCAGGGGGCGGGTATTCACCCCTCCACTTT. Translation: CASSSGGGYSPLHF.

The CDR3 protein is CASSPLAGNTGELFF. The CDR3, as DNA: TGCGCCAGCAGCCCGCTAGCGGGAAACACCGGGGAGCTGTTTTTT. The rearrangement uses TRBV4-1 and TRBJ2-2; TRBD2 matches at 9 bases. Germline-derived CDR1 and CDR2 are MGHRA and YSYEKL. This CDR3 region has 15 residues. V shed 4 bases, J shed 2 bases, and the junction held 2 bases outside the gene matches.

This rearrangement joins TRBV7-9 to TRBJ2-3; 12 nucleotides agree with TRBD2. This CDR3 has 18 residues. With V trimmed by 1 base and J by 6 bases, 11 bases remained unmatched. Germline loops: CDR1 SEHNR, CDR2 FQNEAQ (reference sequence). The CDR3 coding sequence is TGTGCCAGCAGCTTAGGACTAGCGGGAGTCAGTGCAGGCGATACGCAGTATTTT. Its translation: CASSLGLAGVSAGDTQYF.

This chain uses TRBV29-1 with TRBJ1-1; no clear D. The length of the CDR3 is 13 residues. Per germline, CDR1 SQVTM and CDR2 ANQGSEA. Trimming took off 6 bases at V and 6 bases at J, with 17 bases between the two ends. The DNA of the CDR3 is TGCAGCGTCGGAGCCCACCGGAGGGCTGAAGCTTTCTTT. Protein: CSVGAHRRAEAFF.

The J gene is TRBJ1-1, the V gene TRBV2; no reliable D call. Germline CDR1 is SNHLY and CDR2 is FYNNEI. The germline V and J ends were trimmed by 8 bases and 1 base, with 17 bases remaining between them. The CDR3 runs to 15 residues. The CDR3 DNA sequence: TGTGCCAGCCGATCCCACGGGTTGCCGAACACTGAAGCTTTCTTT. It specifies CASRSHGLPNTEAFF.

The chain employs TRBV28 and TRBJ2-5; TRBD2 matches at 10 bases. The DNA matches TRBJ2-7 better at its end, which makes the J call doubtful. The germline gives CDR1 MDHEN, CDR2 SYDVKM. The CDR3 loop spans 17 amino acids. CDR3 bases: TGTGCCAGCAGTTTAGGCCTAGCGGGAGCGAGGTTCCACGAGCAGTACTTC. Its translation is CASSLGLAGARFHEQYF.

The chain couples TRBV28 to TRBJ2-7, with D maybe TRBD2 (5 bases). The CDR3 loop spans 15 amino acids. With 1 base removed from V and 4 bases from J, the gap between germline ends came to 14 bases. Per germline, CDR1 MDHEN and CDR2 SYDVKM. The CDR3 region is CASSLFPSGSYEQYF. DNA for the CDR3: TGTGCCAGCAGTTTATTCCCCTCGGGAAGTTACGAGCAGTACTTC.

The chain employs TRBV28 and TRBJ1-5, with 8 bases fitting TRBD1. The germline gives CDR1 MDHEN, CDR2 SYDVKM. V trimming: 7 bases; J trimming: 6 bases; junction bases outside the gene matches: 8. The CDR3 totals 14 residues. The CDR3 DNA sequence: TGTGCCAGCAATTCAGGGGGCACACGTCAGCCCCAGCATTTT. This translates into CASNSGGTRQPQHF.